This T cell receptor (beta chain) appears in the sequencing data of a study of shared clonotypes between healthy human individuals. As regards this clone: As yet, its antigen is unknown.

The table came from immunoSEQ multiplex PCR; TCRdb's copy has only in-frame clones and leaves some out. The sample lists some 2,400,000 clones; approximately 94% were seen once. This CDR3 comprises 13 residues. Germline trimming cut 7 bases from V and 2 bases from J; bases unmatched to any gene: 3. Looked up from germline, CDR1 is ENHRY and CDR2 is SYGVKD. Overall study results and limits: Non-shared clonotypes displayed generation probabilities falling below those of clonotypes present in all four donors. Despite large depth, sorted-subset datasets appeared incompletely sequenced.

Source material: naive CD4+ T cells sorted from blood. Regarding subset: CD45RA+ positively selected. The clonotype was recovered from a man aged 18-30 years in good health. V usage is TRBV10-3 and J usage is TRBJ1-1, with TRBD1 matching 8 bases. The CDR3 DNA sequence: TGTGCCATCAACGGACAGGGTAACACTGAAGCTTTCTTT. Amino acids: CAINGQGNTEAFF.